Here is one TCR beta chain with its context. The target antigen is unknown. The data stem from a study of T cell repertoires in cytomegalovirus infection. Study in general: CMV infection together with matching HLA type was indicated by public TCR beta signatures. Findings and limits, study-wide: In two of eight donors, the top clonotype was HLA-C-restricted CMV-specific. CMV carriers having the relevant HLA were flagged by cumulative public TCR beta family frequency.

Using its own MiXCR run on the reads, TCRdb lists one record per CDR3 protein. The repertoire consists of 90,000 to 130,000 distinct CDR3 sequences, with 10% occurring once and the leading ten covering roughly 31%. The TCR was taken from a human donor in good health (CMV status not recorded). Some clones in this sample may be carry-over from other donors' samples. Source material: PBMCs, sequenced either directly or after in vitro stimulation (not recorded which).

The chain's CDR3 is CAWRERQTVYGYTF. DNA of the CDR3: TGTGCCTGGAGAGAGAGACAGACCGTCTATGGCTACACCTTC. The chain joins TRBV30 to TRBJ1-2; possible D gene TRBD1, 5 bases. The V gene lost 3 bases and the J gene lost 4 bases, with 15 bases spanning the gap. Per germline, CDR1 GTSNPN and CDR2 SVGIG (reference sequence). The CDR3 loop spans 14 amino acids. The full variable domain, completed using reference TRBV30 and TRBJ1-2, is SQTIHQWPATLVQPVGSPLSLECTVEGTSNPNLYWYRQAAGRGLQLLFYSVGIGQISSEVPQNLSASRPQDRQFILSSKKLLLSDSGFYLCAWRERQTVYGYTFGSGTRLTVV.